This T cell receptor beta chain was retrieved from a study of T cells in Graves' hyperthyroidism and ophthalmopathy. Study-level findings and limits: Among clonotypes expanded in thyroid above 0.001, most were also found in blood.

Turning to this clonotype: Antigen: not known. Germline and junction disagree at one end, which may indicate a read error.

Amplification of TCR beta CDR3 regions used RNA as the template. Primed by the HTBI set, a first-round RT-PCR was run on the TCR CDR3. TCRdb reprocessed the multiplex PCR reads with MiXCR, giving one entry per CDR3 protein. The sample carries hundreds of thousands of distinct CDR3 sequences, just over 45% recorded once. Germline loops: CDR1 WSHSY, CDR2 SAAADI. This CDR3 region has 13 residues. Researchers barred patients who had uncontrolled infection, other autoimmune disease, pregnancy or lactation. This receptor was obtained from a woman younger than 35 with Graves' hyperthyroidism. The rearrangement links TRBV10-2 to TRBJ2-7; D is perhaps TRBD2 (6 bases). The source material was peripheral blood or thyroid tissue (not recorded which). This CDR3 is CASSRRDGYEQYF. In nucleotides, the CDR3 is TGTGCCAGCTCACGGCGGGACGGTTACGAGCAGTACTTC.